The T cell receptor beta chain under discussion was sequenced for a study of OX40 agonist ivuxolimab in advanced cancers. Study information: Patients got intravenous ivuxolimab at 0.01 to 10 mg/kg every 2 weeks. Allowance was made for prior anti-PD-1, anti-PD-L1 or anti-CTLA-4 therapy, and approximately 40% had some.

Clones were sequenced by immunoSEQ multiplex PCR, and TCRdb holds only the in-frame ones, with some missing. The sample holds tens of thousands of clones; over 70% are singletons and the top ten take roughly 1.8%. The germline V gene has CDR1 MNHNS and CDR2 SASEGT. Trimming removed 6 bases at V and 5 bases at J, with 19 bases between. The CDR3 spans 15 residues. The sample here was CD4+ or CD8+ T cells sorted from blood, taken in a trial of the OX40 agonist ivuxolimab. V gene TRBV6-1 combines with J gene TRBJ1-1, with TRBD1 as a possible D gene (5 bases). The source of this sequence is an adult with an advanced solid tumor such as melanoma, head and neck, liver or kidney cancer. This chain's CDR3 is CASSELFGTSTEAFF. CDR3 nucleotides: TGTGCCAGCAGCGAGCTCTTTGGGACCTCGACTGAAGCTTTCTTT.